This entry concerns a single TCR beta chain. The antigen is unknown. This specimen comes from a study of blood T cells in healthy people across ages. Study-level results: Diversity was higher, and naive CD4+ cells more numerous, in long-lived donors than in aged donors.

The CDR3 runs to 15 residues. Trimming removed 1 base at V and 5 bases at J, with 14 bases between. In germline, CDR1 is LGHNA, CDR2 YNFKEQ. Combining a sample-barcoded 5' primer with a J-beta primer mix, a second PCR ran for roughly 7 to 12 cycles. Each of the cDNA molecules was tagged by a template-switch adaptor with 12 random nucleotides. From the 5' RACE reads, TCRdb called clonotypes with MiXCR, one entry per CDR3 protein. Of 1.6 million or so distinct CDR3 sequences in the sample, about 31% are singletons; the top ten hold 10% to 12%. The gene calls are TRBV4-2 and TRBJ2-5, with D possibly matching TRBD2 (6 bases). The TCR comes from a woman in her twenties or thirties in good health. Sequencing used blood. The CDR3 sequence is CASSQGFSSEETQYF. The CDR3 DNA reads TGTGCCAGCAGCCAAGGGTTTTCTAGCGAGGAGACCCAGTACTTC.